The 10 T cell receptor beta chains listed next were all sequenced from one sample in a study of T-cell reconstitution after alpha-beta-depleted transplantation in children. Unique molecular identifiers were incorporated during preparation of the TCRbeta library. A single record per CDR3 protein comes from TCRdb applying MiXCR to the PCR reads. This sample yields roughly 350,000 distinct CDR3 sequences, of which around 15% are seen a single time; about 41% belongs to the top ten. Sequenced material: PBMCs, mostly from graft donor cells, taken 360 days after TCRalphabeta/CD19-depleted stem cell transplant. These receptors were taken from a male patient between 2 and 9 years old who had a stem cell transplant for acute lymphoblastic leukemia, so the T cells may come from the graft donor.

V is TRBV19 and J is TRBJ1-2; D not resolved. CDR3 length: 14 amino acids. CDR1 LNHDA and CDR2 SQIVND come from the germline V gene (reference sequence). Between the trimmed V and J ends, which lost 3 bases and 2 bases, there was a span of 10 bases. CDR3 protein: CASSMLQQNYGYTF. CDR3 DNA: TGTGCCAGTAGTATGTTACAACAGAACTATGGCTACACCTTC.

This chain uses TRBV5-1 with TRBJ1-5; D gene uncertain. The CDR3 spans 14 residues. The V gene's germline CDR1 is SGHRS and CDR2 YFSETQ. V gave up 0 bases and J gave up 6 bases, with 10 bases separating them. The CDR3 DNA reads TGCGCCAGCAGCTTGGACGGTATCGCTCAGCCCCAGCATTTT. Amino acid sequence: CASSLDGIAQPQHF. Together with reference TRBV5-1 and TRBJ1-5, the CDR3 gives the full variable domain: KAGVTQTPRYLIKTRGQQVTLSCSPISGHRSVSWYQQTPGQGLQFLFEYFSETQRNKGNFPGRFSGRQFSNSRSEMNVSTLELGDSALYLCASSLDGIAQPQHFGDGTRLSIL.

This clonotype was picked up a small number of times. This chain joins TRBV10-3 and TRBJ2-3, with a weak D call TRBD1 (6 bases). The V end was cut by 7 bases, the J end by 2 bases, with 13 bases between. This CDR3 has 14 amino acids. Germline CDR1 reads ENHRY; CDR2 reads SYGVKD. The CDR3 sequence: CAINTQGPTDTQYF. Written as DNA, the CDR3 is TGTGCCATCAACACACAGGGTCCCACAGATACGCAGTATTTT.

In this sample, this clonotype turned up a few times. The genes are TRBV20-1 and TRBJ2-1; D remains unclear. The CDR3 length is 17 residues. Trimming removed 1 base at V and 0 bases at J, with 16 bases between. Germline CDR1 DFQATT, CDR2 SNEGSKA (reference sequence). The chain's CDR3 is CSARVIQIRSSYNEQFF. The CDR3 bases are TGCAGTGCTAGAGTTATCCAAATCAGAAGCTCCTACAATGAGCAGTTCTTC.

This clonotype was detected a few times. V is TRBV4-3 and J is TRBJ2-3; D is possibly TRBD2 (6 bases). V lost 0 bases to trimming and J lost 2 bases, with 18 bases between them. Germline CDR1 and CDR2: LGHNA and YSLEER. CDR3 size: 18 residues. The CDR3 sequence: CASSQDPYGGDATDTQYF. CDR3 DNA sequence: TGCGCCAGCAGCCAAGATCCCTACGGGGGAGACGCCACAGATACGCAGTATTTT.

J is TRBJ2-5 and V is TRBV11-3; D might be TRBD2 (6 bases). Germline assignment: CDR1 SGHNT and CDR2 YENEEA. V shed 2 bases and J shed 5 bases, with 9 bases lying between them. The CDR3 extends over 13 amino acids. CDR3 protein: CASSLNAGETQYF. CDR3 bases: TGTGCCAGCAGCTTAAACGCGGGGGAGACCCAGTACTTC.

This clonotype showed up just a few times. This rearrangement joins TRBV29-1 to TRBJ2-5; D is tentatively TRBD1 or TRBD2 (5 bases each). The CDR3 has 12 residues. With 4 bases removed from V and 5 bases from J, the gap between germline ends came to 11 bases. Germline lookup yields CDR1 SQVTM and CDR2 ANQGSEA. The CDR3 coding sequence is TGCAGCGTTGCCGAGGGACGCGAGACCCAGTACTTC. Its protein is CSVAEGRETQYF.

This chain joins TRBV28 and TRBJ2-7, with 10 bases identical to TRBD1. Trimming removed 3 bases from V and 2 bases from J; junction bases left unmatched: 7. This CDR3 spans 16 amino acids. The germline V gene has CDR1 MDHEN and CDR2 SYDVKM. CDR3 coding DNA: TGTGCCAGCAGTTTCCCGACAGGGGGCCCACCCTACGAGCAGTACTTC. This encodes CASSFPTGGPPYEQYF.

V usage is TRBV10-3 and J usage is TRBJ1-2, with D unclear. The CDR3 contains 12 residues. V shed 4 bases and J shed 3 bases, with 6 bases lying between them. Germline CDR1 is ENHRY and CDR2 is SYGVKD. CDR3 region: CAISGRDYGYTF. The CDR3 region has the DNA TGTGCCATCAGTGGGAGGGACTATGGCTACACCTTC.

This clonotype has just one count. The chain uses TRBV2 and TRBJ2-1; 7 nucleotides align to TRBD2. The CDR3 runs to 17 residues. The V segment lost 4 bases and the J segment 5 bases; nucleotides outside the gene matches: 14. Germline-derived CDR1 and CDR2 are SNHLY and FYNNEI. Here the CDR3 reads CASSASRVIAGDNEQFF. CDR3 DNA sequence: TGTGCCAGCAGTGCTAGCCGGGTCATAGCGGGCGACAATGAGCAGTTCTTC.